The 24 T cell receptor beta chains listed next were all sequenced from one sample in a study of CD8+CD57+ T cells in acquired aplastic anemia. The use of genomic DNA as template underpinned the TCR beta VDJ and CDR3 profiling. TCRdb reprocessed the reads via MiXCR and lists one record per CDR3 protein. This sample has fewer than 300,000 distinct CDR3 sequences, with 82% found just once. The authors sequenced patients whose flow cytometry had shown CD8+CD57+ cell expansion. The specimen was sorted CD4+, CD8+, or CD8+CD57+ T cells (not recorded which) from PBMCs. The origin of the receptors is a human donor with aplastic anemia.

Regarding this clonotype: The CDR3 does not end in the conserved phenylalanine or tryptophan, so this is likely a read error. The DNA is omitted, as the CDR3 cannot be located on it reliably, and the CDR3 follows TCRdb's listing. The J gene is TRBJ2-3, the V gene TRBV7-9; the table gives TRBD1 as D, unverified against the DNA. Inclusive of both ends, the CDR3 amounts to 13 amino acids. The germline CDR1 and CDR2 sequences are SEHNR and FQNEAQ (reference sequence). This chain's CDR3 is CASSVAGAMSSSS.

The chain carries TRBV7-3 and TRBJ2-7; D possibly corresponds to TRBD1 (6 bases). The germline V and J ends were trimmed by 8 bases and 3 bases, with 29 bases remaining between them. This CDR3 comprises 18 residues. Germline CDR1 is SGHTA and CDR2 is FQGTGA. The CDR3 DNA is TGTGCCAGCTCAAGACAGGCCAACGCCGTTGCACATTGCTACGAGCAGTACGTC. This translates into CASSRQANAVAHCYEQYV.

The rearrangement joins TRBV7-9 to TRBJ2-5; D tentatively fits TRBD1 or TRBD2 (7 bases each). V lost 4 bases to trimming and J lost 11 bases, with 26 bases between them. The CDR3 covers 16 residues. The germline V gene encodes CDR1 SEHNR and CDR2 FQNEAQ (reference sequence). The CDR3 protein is CASSSRGRGRTEAQYF. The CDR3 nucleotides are TGTGCCAGCAGCTCCCGGGGGAGGGGGCGGACTGAGGCTCAGTACTTC. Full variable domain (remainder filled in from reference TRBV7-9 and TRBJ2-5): DTGVSQNPRHKITKRGQNVTFRCDPISEHNRLYWYRQTLGQGPEFLTYFQNEAQLEKSRLLSDRFSAERPKGSFSTLEIQRTEQGDSAMYLCASSSRGRGRTEAQYFGPGTRLLVL.

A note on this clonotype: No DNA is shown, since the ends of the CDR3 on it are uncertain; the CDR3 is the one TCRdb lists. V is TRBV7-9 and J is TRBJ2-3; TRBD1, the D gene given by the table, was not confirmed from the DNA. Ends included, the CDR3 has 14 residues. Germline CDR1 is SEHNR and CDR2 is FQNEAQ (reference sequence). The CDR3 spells CASSWAGEQFFEPF.

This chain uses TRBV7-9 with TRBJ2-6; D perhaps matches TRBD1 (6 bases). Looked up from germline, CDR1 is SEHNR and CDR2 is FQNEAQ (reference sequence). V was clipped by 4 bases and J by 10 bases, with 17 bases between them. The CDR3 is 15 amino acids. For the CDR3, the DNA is TGTGCCAGCAGCTCATCCAGAAACAGGGTGAACGTCCTGACTTTC. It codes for CASSSSRNRVNVLTF.

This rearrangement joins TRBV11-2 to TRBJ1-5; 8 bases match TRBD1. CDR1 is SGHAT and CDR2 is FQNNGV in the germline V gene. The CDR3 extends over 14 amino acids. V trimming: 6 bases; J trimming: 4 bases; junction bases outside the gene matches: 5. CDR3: CASRLTGGNQPQHF. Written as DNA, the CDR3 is TGTGCCAGCAGACTAACAGGGGGAAATCAGCCCCAGCATTTT.

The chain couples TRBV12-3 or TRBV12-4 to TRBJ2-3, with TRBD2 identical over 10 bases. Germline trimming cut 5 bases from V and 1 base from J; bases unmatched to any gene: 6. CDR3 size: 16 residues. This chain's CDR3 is CASSPTLAGGTDTQYF. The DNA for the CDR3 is TGTGCCAGCAGTCCCACGCTAGCGGGGGGCACAGATACGCAGTATTTT.

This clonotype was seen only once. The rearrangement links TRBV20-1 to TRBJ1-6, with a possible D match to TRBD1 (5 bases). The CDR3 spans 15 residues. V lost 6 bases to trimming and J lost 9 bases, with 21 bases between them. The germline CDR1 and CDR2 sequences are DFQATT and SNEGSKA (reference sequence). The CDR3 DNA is TGCAGTGCCCTACAGGAAACGGGGGAGGGTTCACCCCTCCACTTT. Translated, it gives CSALQETGEGSPLHF.

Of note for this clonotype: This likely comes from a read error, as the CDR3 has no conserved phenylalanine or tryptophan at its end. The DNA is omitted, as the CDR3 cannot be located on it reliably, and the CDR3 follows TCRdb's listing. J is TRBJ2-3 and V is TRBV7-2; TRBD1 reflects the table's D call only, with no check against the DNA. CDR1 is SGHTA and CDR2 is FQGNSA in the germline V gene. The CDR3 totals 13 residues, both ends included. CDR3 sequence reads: CASSEWTGDETQY.

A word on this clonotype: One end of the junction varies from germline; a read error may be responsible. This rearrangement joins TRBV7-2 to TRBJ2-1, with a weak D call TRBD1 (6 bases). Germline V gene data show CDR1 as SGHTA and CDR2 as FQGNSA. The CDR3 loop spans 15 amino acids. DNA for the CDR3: TGTGCCAGCAACCCGGACAGAAGCTCCTACAATGAGCACTTCTTC. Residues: CASNPDRSSYNEHFF.

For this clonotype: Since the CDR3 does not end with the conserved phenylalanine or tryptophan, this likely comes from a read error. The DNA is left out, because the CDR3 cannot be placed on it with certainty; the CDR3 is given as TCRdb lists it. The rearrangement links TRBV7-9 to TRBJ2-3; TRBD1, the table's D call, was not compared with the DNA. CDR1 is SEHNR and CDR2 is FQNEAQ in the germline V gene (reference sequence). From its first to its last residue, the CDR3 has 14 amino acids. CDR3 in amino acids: CASSPGAGAHTDTL.

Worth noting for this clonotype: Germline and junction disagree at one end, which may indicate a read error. CDR3 DNA: TGTGCCAGCAGCATAGCTATGACAGGGAACACTGAGCCGTTCTTC. The encoded protein is CASSIAMTGNTEPFF. The rearrangement joins TRBV7-2 to TRBJ2-1; TRBD1 aligns across 7 bases. The CDR3 is 15 residues long. Germline V gene lookup returns CDR1 SGHTA and CDR2 FQGNSA. The complete variable domain, with remaining parts taken from reference TRBV7-2 and TRBJ2-1, reads GAGVSQSPSNKVTEKGKDVELRCDPISGHTALYWYRQSLGQGLEFLIYFQGNSAPDKSGLPSDRFSAERTGGSVSTLTIQRTQQEDSAVYLCASSIAMTGNTEPFFGPGTRLTVL.

In DNA, the CDR3 is TGTGCCAGCAGCGTAGCCTATCGGAATTCACCCCTCCACTTT. This translates into CASSVAYRNSPLHF. The genes are TRBV9 and TRBJ1-6; D ambiguous. Germline CDR1 and CDR2: SGDLS and YYNGEE. This CDR3 comprises 14 residues. V dropped 0 bases and J dropped 7 bases, with 8 bases sitting between them.

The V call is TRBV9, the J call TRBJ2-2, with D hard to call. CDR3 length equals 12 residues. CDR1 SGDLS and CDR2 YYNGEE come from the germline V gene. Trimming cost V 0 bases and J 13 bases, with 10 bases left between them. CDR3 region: CASSVVSETLFF. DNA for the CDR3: TGTGCCAGCAGCGTAGTGTCCGAGACGCTGTTTTTT.

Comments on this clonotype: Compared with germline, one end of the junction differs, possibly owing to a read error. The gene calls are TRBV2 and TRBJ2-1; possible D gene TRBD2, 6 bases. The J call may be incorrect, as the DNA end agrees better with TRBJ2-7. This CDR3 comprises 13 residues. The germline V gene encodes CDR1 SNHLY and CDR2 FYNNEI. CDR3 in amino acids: CSSNGGRINEQYF. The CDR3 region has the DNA TGCAGCAGCAACGGAGGGAGGATTAATGAGCAGTACTTC.

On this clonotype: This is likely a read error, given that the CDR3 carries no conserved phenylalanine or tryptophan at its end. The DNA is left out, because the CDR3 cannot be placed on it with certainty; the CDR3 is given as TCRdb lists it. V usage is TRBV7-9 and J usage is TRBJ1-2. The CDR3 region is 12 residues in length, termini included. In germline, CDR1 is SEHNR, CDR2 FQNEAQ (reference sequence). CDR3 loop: CASSLAGYPDTH.

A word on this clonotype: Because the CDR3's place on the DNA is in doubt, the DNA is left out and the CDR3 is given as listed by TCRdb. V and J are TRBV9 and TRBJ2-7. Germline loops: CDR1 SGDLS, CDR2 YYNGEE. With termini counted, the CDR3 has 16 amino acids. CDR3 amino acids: CASGVAGNVQYFEQYF.

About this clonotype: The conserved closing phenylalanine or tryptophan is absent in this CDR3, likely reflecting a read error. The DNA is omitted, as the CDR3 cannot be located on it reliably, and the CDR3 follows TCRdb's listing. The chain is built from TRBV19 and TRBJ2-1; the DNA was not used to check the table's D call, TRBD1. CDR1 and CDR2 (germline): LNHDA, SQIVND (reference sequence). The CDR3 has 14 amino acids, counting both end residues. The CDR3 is CATIPGWGYNEPFY.

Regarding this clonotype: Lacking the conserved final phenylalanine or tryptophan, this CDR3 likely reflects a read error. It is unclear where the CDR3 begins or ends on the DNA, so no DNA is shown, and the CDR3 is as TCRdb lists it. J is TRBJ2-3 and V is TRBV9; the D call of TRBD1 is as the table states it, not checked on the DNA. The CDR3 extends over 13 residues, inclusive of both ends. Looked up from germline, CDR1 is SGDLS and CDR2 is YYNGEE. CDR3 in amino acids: CASGHYRTESQRV.

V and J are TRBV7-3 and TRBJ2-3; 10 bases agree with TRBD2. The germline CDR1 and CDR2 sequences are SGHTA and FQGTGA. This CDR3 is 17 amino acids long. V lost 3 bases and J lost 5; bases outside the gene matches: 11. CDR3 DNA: TGTGCCAGCAGCTTTCTCCCAGCGGGGGGGCGGGAAGATACGCAGTATTTT. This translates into CASSFLPAGGREDTQYF.

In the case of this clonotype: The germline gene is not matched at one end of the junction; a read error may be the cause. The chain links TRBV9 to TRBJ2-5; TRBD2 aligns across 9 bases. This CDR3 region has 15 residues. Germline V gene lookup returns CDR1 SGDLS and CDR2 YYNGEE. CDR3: CASSQGATSGKTQYF. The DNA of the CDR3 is TGCGCCAGCAGCCAAGGGGCGACTAGCGGCAAGACCCAGTACTTC.

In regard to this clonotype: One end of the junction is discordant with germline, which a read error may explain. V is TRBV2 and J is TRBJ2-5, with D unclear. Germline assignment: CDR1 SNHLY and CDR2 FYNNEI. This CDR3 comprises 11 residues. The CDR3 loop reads CASSELEPQYF. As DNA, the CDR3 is TGTGCCAGCAGTGAGCTAGAGCCCCAGTACTTC.

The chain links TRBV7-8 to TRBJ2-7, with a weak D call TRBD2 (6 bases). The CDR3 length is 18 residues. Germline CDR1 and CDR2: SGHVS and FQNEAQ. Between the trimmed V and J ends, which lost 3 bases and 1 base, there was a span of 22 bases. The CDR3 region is CASSFPGDPDTQSYEQYV. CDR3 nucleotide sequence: TGTGCCAGCAGCTTTCCGGGAGATCCCGATACGCAGTCCTACGAGCAGTACGTC.

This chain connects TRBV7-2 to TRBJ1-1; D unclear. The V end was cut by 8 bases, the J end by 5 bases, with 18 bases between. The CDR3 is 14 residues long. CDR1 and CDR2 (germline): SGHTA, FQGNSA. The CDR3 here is CASVNRPEWTEAFF. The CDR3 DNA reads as TGTGCCAGCGTAAATCGTCCGGAGTGGACTGAAGCTTTCTTT.